Below are 29 T cell receptor beta chains sequenced from a single sample in a study of identical twins. TCRdb processed the 5' RACE reads anew with MiXCR; each CDR3 protein has one entry. The repertoire holds more than 650,000 distinct CDR3 sequences, around 6% seen once, with roughly 1.6% in the top ten. Sequencing was performed on naive T cells sorted from blood. These receptors were taken from a man between 18 and 29 years old in good health.

This clonotype has a handful of counts. The chain uses TRBV15 and TRBJ1-2; maybe TRBD1 (6 bases). The V gene's germline CDR1 is LNHNV and CDR2 YYDKDF (reference sequence). The CDR3 contains 12 residues. Trimming removed 5 bases at V and 5 bases at J, with 9 bases between. The CDR3 DNA sequence: TGTGCCACCAGCCGAGGGGGATATGGCTACACCTTC. Its protein is CATSRGGYGYTF. The entire variable domain, with the rest obtained from reference TRBV15 and TRBJ1-2, is as follows: DAMVIQNPRYQVTQFGKPVTLSCSQTLNHNVMYWYQQKSSQAPKLLFHYYDKDFNNEADTPDNFQSRRPNTSFCFLDIRSPGLGDTAMYLCATSRGGYGYTFGSGTRLTVV.

There are a few counts of this clonotype. The chain employs TRBV28 and TRBJ2-1, with D possibly TRBD1 on 8 matching bases. This CDR3 is built from 14 residues. Germline V gene sequence: CDR1 MDHEN, CDR2 SYDVKM. V was clipped by 6 bases and J by 8 bases, with 17 bases between them. The CDR3 here is CASRVDRGGDEQFF. DNA for the CDR3: TGTGCCAGCAGGGTCGACAGGGGAGGGGATGAGCAGTTCTTC.

The table lists this clonotype with many counts. The V call is TRBV7-9, the J call TRBJ2-1; D uncertain. Deletions cut 0 bases from V and 7 bases from J, with 7 bases between. The CDR3 contains 13 residues. Germline V gene data show CDR1 as SEHNR and CDR2 as FQNEAQ (reference sequence). CDR3 amino acids: CASSLAARNEQFF. The CDR3 nucleotides read TGTGCCAGCAGCTTAGCGGCCAGAAATGAGCAGTTCTTC.

This chain joins TRBV20-1 and TRBJ2-7; 10 bases align to TRBD1. CDR1 and CDR2 from the germline V gene are DFQATT and SNEGSKA (reference sequence). CDR3 length equals 14 residues. Trimming cost V 3 bases and J 2 bases; bases outside gene matches: 4. The CDR3 region has the DNA TGCAGTGCTAGGAGGGACAGGGGAACCTACGAGCAGTACTTC. Translated, it gives CSARRDRGTYEQYF.

There are many counts of this clonotype. The chain has TRBV5-1 and TRBJ2-2; D unresolved. V gave up 0 bases and J gave up 7 bases, with 13 bases separating them. Per the germline V gene, CDR1 is SGHRS and CDR2 is YFSETQ. The CDR3 consists of 15 residues. Written as DNA, the CDR3 is TGCGCCAGCAGCTTGGACGTGAGAAGGGTCGGGGAGCTGTTTTTT. Its protein product is CASSLDVRRVGELFF.

This clonotype showed up just a few times. The chain employs TRBV7-2 and TRBJ2-5; D unclear. This CDR3 region has 12 residues. The germline V and J ends were trimmed by 5 bases and 5 bases, with 9 bases remaining between them. The germline gives CDR1 SGHTA, CDR2 FQGNSA. CDR3 in amino acids: CASSTHSETQYF. The CDR3 nucleotides are TGTGCCAGCAGCACTCACTCGGAGACCCAGTACTTC.

Concerning this clonotype: As the CDR3 is not closed by the conserved phenylalanine or tryptophan, this likely results from a read error. The gene calls are TRBV7-7 and TRBJ2-1, with D tentatively TRBD1 (6 bases). The ends were cut back, 6 bases at V and 9 bases at J, with 15 bases in the middle. The CDR3 runs 13 residues. Germline values: CDR1 SSHAT, CDR2 FNYEAQ (reference sequence). The CDR3 DNA sequence: TGTGCCAGCAGTCCTACCCAGGGGACTGAGCAGTTCTAC. This gives the protein CASSPTQGTEQFY.

This clonotype was counted a few times. V usage is TRBV20-1 and J usage is TRBJ2-7, with D maybe TRBD2 (7 bases). This CDR3 has 17 residues. Deletions cut 1 base from V and 2 bases from J, with 21 bases between. CDR1 is DFQATT and CDR2 is SNEGSKA in the germline V gene (reference sequence). CDR3 DNA: TGCAGTGCTAGAGGGGCTGGTCGGGGGCTAGCGGCCTACGAGCAGTACTTC. As protein: CSARGAGRGLAAYEQYF.

This clonotype has just a few counts. This sequence joins TRBV24-1 and TRBJ2-1, with TRBD2 identical over 9 bases. The CDR3 is 14 residues long. After removal of 3 bases from V and 12 bases from J, the junction contained 8 bases not matched to a gene. Germline CDR1 KGHDR, CDR2 SFDVKD. The CDR3 coding sequence is TGTGCCACCAGTGATGTAGCGGGAGATTCATGGCAGTTCTTC. It yields the protein CATSDVAGDSWQFF.

In this sample, this clonotype turned up many times. The gene calls are TRBV27 and TRBJ2-7; perhaps TRBD1 as D (6 bases). The CDR3 covers 14 residues. Trimming took off 6 bases at V and 3 bases at J, with 15 bases between the two ends. Germline CDR1 is MNHEY and CDR2 is SMNVEV (reference sequence). The CDR3 DNA follows: TGTGCCAGCAGCCCTGGGGGACAAATCTACGAGCAGTACGTC. Translation gives CASSPGGQIYEQYV.

This clonotype showed up many times. The gene calls are TRBV29-1 and TRBJ1-1; weak D call: TRBD1 (5 bases). The CDR3 is made up of 12 amino acids. Germline-derived CDR1 and CDR2 are SQVTM and ANQGSEA. Trimming removed 7 bases at V and 2 bases at J, with 11 bases between. This CDR3 is CSAAQGNTEAFF. The CDR3 DNA sequence: TGCAGCGCAGCCCAGGGAAACACTGAAGCTTTCTTT. Looking up the rest from reference TRBV29-1 and TRBJ1-1 gives the full variable domain: SAVISQKPSRDICQRGTSLTIQCQVDSQVTMMFWYRQQPGQSLTLIATANQGSEATYESGFVIDKFPISRPNLTFSTLTVSNMSPEDSSIYLCSAAQGNTEAFFGQGTRLTVV.

This clonotype was seen more than once but under ten times. The chain carries TRBV12-3 or TRBV12-4 and TRBJ2-2, with 8 bases lining up with TRBD2. V shed 5 bases and J 1 base; nucleotides not matched to a gene: 6. This CDR3 comprises 16 residues. The CDR3 loop is CASSDGGALNTGELFF. In DNA form, the CDR3 reads TGTGCCAGCAGTGACGGGGGGGCTCTGAACACCGGGGAGCTGTTTTTT.

In its sample, this clonotype was seen a few times. The chain employs TRBV7-2 and TRBJ2-5, with TRBD1 matching 7 bases. CDR1 and CDR2 from the germline V gene are SGHTA and FQGNSA. The CDR3 consists of 16 residues. J was trimmed by 2 bases and V by 5 bases; bases with no gene match: 11. DNA for the CDR3: TGTGCCAGCAGCGCAAACAGGGGAAGCCGGCAAGAGACCCAGTACTTC. Its protein is CASSANRGSRQETQYF.

This clonotype was detected only a few times. The J gene is TRBJ2-2, the V gene TRBV5-1; D is perhaps TRBD1 or TRBD2 (5 bases each). CDR1 and CDR2 (germline): SGHRS, YFSETQ. CDR3 length: 16 residues. V was shortened by 4 bases and J by 0 bases, with 13 bases between the two germline ends. This chain's CDR3 is CASSPRGVANTGELFF. DNA of the CDR3: TGCGCCAGCAGCCCCCGAGGGGTCGCGAACACCGGGGAGCTGTTTTTT.

This clonotype appeared a few times. The J gene is TRBJ2-2, the V gene TRBV11-3, with TRBD2 identical over 9 bases. Looked up from germline, CDR1 is SGHNT and CDR2 is YENEEA. CDR3 size: 16 residues. The V gene end was trimmed by 2 bases and the J gene end by 6 bases; junction bases not matched to a gene: 7. CDR3 coding DNA: TGTGCCAGCAGCTTATGGGCGGGAGGGCCGGCCGGGGAGCTGTTTTTT. Translated: CASSLWAGGPAGELFF.

This clonotype showed up many times. The chain employs TRBV6-1 and TRBJ2-7, with a possible D match to TRBD1 (5 bases). Trimming took off 5 bases at V and 3 bases at J, with 17 bases between the two ends. CDR1 is MNHNS and CDR2 is SASEGT in the germline V gene. The CDR3 spans 15 residues. CDR3 nucleotides: TGTGCCAGCAGTAGAGGTAGGCAGGGATACTACGAGCAGTACGTC. Its translation: CASSRGRQGYYEQYV.

This chain uses TRBV7-9 with TRBJ2-7; 8 positions match TRBD1. Germline V gene data show CDR1 as SEHNR and CDR2 as FQNEAQ (reference sequence). CDR3 length equals 15 residues. V was clipped by 1 base and J by 2 bases; unmatched bases: 4. CDR3 bases: TGTGCCAGCAGCTTAGAGGGACAGGCAGCCTACGAGCAGTACTTC. This translates into CASSLEGQAAYEQYF.

This clonotype was detected many times. The chain links TRBV20-1 to TRBJ1-2; 11 nucleotides agree with TRBD1. Looked up from germline, CDR1 is DFQATT and CDR2 is SNEGSKA (reference sequence). The junction had 5 bases not matched to a gene; V was cut back by 6 bases and J by 8 bases. The CDR3 length is 12 residues. The CDR3 coding sequence is TGCAGTGCCCCGGACAGGGGGCCCGGCTACACCTTC. Protein sequence: CSAPDRGPGYTF.

The sample holds many counts of this clonotype. The V call is TRBV9, the J call TRBJ2-1, with 10 positions matching TRBD2. V shed 0 bases, J shed 5 bases, and the junction held 2 bases outside the gene matches. The CDR3 extends over 15 amino acids. Germline loops: CDR1 SGDLS, CDR2 YYNGEE. CDR3 DNA sequence: TGTGCCAGCAGCGTAGAACTAGCGGGACACAATGAGCAGTTCTTC. Amino acids: CASSVELAGHNEQFF.

There are many counts of this clonotype. The chain links TRBV4-3 to TRBJ2-7; D uncertain. Germline values: CDR1 LGHNA, CDR2 YSLEER. V gave up 0 bases and J gave up 5 bases, with 8 bases separating them. The CDR3 loop spans 13 amino acids. CDR3 in DNA: TGCGCCAGCAGCCAAGAAGTAGTCCACGAGCAGTACTTC. Encoded protein: CASSQEVVHEQYF.

This clonotype was detected only a few times. The J gene is TRBJ2-1, the V gene TRBV5-4, with 11 nucleotides matching TRBD2. The V segment lost 0 bases and the J segment 0 bases; nucleotides outside the gene matches: 5. CDR1 is SGHNT and CDR2 is YYREEE in the germline V gene (reference sequence). The CDR3 length is 18 residues. In DNA, the CDR3 is TGTGCCAGCAGCTTGGTGGGTAGCGGGAGGGTCTCCTACAATGAGCAGTTCTTC. It specifies CASSLVGSGRVSYNEQFF.

Ten or more counts support this clonotype. The chain has TRBV9 and TRBJ2-3; D is unclear. Germline CDR1 SGDLS, CDR2 YYNGEE. The CDR3 consists of 13 residues. V shed 0 bases and J shed 2 bases, with 4 bases lying between them. CDR3 sequence: CASSVAVTDTQYF. The CDR3 bases are TGTGCCAGCAGCGTAGCGGTCACAGATACGCAGTATTTT.

This clonotype has a count of ten or more. The rearrangement links TRBV12-3 or TRBV12-4 to TRBJ2-2; D perhaps matches TRBD2 (6 bases). The CDR3 spans 13 residues. The V gene lost 4 bases and the J gene lost 7 bases, with 10 bases spanning the gap. CDR3 residues: CASSYSSDGELFF. Here the CDR3 DNA reads TGTGCCAGCAGTTATTCTAGCGACGGGGAGCTGTTTTTT.

This clonotype was picked up many times. The chain combines TRBV20-1 with TRBJ2-3, with 11 bases aligning to TRBD2. V shed 3 bases, J shed 7 bases, and the junction held 21 bases outside the gene matches. The germline V gene has CDR1 DFQATT and CDR2 SNEGSKA (reference sequence). This CDR3 is built from 19 residues. In nucleotides, the CDR3 is TGCAGTGCTAGCTCTCGGCTAGCGGGAGGACCGGGACCCCTCCATACGCAGTATTTT. The encoded protein is CSASSRLAGGPGPLHTQYF.

Ten or more counts support this clonotype. V is TRBV12-3 or TRBV12-4 and J is TRBJ1-2; D is uncertain. Trimming shortened V by 3 bases and J by 5 bases, and 4 bases separated the two germline ends. The CDR3 contains 11 residues. DNA for the CDR3: TGTGCCAGCAGTTTGTTTTATGGCTACACCTTC. Its protein is CASSLFYGYTF.

J is TRBJ1-1 and V is TRBV4-1, with D hard to call. This CDR3 region has 16 residues. With 8 bases removed from V and 0 bases from J, the gap between germline ends came to 19 bases. Germline V gene data show CDR1 as MGHRA and CDR2 as YSYEKL. The CDR3 sequence is CASLLHTQAVNTEAFF. The CDR3 DNA follows: TGCGCCAGCCTACTCCATACCCAGGCGGTGAACACTGAAGCTTTCTTT.

This clonotype was detected many times. This chain joins TRBV12-5 and TRBJ2-1; TRBD2 matches at 13 bases. Germline V lookup: CDR1 LGHNT, CDR2 FRNRAP. There are 17 residues in the CDR3. J lost 6 bases, V lost 2 bases, and 7 bases had no gene match. CDR3 DNA sequence: TGTGCTAGTGGTTTGTCGACTAGCGGGAGGATAACCAATGAGCAGTTCTTC. It yields the protein CASGLSTSGRITNEQFF. Full variable domain (missing parts from reference TRBV12-5 and TRBJ2-1): DARVTQTPRHKVTEMGQEVTMRCQPILGHNTVFWYRQTMMQGLELLAYFRNRAPLDDSGMPKDRFSAEMPDATLATLKIQPSEPRDSAVYFCASGLSTSGRITNEQFFGPGTRLTVL.

This clonotype was seen many times. This chain joins TRBV10-3 and TRBJ2-6; D is possibly TRBD2 (6 bases). Germline CDR1 and CDR2: ENHRY and SYGVKD. The CDR3 has 17 residues. V was cut by 0 bases and J by 4 bases, with 13 bases left in between. CDR3 DNA: TGTGCCATCAGTGAGTCGGGGGGATGGAACGGGGCCAACGTCCTGACTTTC. This encodes CAISESGGWNGANVLTF.

This clonotype was observed at least ten times. The chain couples TRBV27 to TRBJ2-1; possibly TRBD1 for D (6 bases). Trimming stripped 10 bases from V and 0 bases from J, with 10 bases between. The CDR3 spans 13 residues. Germline V lookup: CDR1 MNHEY, CDR2 SMNVEV (reference sequence). As DNA, the CDR3 is TGTGCCACCAGGGGCGTCTCCTACAATGAGCAGTTCTTC. Amino acid sequence: CATRGVSYNEQFF.